The 32 T cell receptor beta chains below all came from one sample that was sequenced in a study of blood T cell repertoires in COVID-19. Generated by immunoSEQ multiplex PCR, the TCRdb table keeps only in-frame clones and is missing some. The table includes around 150,000 clones, 75% to 90% detected once. The sample was peripheral blood. The receptors were gathered from an older woman with active or convalescent COVID-19.

The chain combines TRBV18 with TRBJ2-7; D uncertain. Trimming cost V 5 bases and J 7 bases, with 18 bases left between them. The CDR3 is 14 amino acids. Per the germline V gene, CDR1 is KGHSH and CDR2 is LQKENI. CDR3 nucleotides: TGTGCCAGCTCATCTTCCCCGATGACGGGTGAGCAGTACTTC. Translation gives CASSSSPMTGEQYF.

The J gene is TRBJ1-5, the V gene TRBV4-3; D gene uncertain. The CDR3 sequence is 15 residues long. CDR1 and CDR2 (germline): LGHNA, YSLEER. V lost 0 bases, J lost 4 bases, and 10 bases lay in between. CDR3 region: CASSQDPFGNQPQHF. The CDR3 DNA follows: TGCGCCAGCAGCCAAGACCCGTTCGGGAATCAGCCCCAGCATTTT.

The rearrangement links TRBV5-4 to TRBJ1-1; TRBD1 agrees at 7 bases. The germline CDR1 and CDR2 sequences are SGHNT and YYREEE (reference sequence). The ends lost 0 bases at V and 0 bases at J; junction bases unmatched: 2. The CDR3 spans 15 residues. The CDR3 DNA is TGTGCCAGCAGCTTGGCCGGGACAGTGAACACTGAAGCTTTCTTT. It specifies CASSLAGTVNTEAFF.

The V gene is TRBV27, the J gene TRBJ2-1, with 8 positions matching TRBD2. With V trimmed by 4 bases and J by 13 bases, 12 bases remained unmatched. Germline assignment: CDR1 MNHEY and CDR2 SMNVEV (reference sequence). The CDR3 covers 14 residues. The CDR3 here is CASSSTPGTRTQFF. CDR3 nucleotide sequence: TGTGCCAGCAGTTCCACCCCCGGGACTAGGACCCAGTTCTTC.

This chain links TRBV4-1 with TRBJ2-7; D remains ambiguous. Germline CDR1 and CDR2: MGHRA and YSYEKL. V dropped 1 base and J dropped 4 bases, with 8 bases sitting between them. CDR3 length equals 13 residues. The CDR3 loop is CASSQVRGYEQYF. The DNA for the CDR3 is TGCGCCAGCAGCCAAGTTCGAGGTTACGAGCAGTACTTC.

This clone showed up just once. The chain joins TRBV30 to TRBJ1-1, with a weak D call TRBD1 (5 bases). The V end lost 3 bases, the J end lost 0 bases, and 8 bases lay between the germline ends. CDR3 length: 13 residues. Per the germline V gene, CDR1 is GTSNPN and CDR2 is SVGIG (reference sequence). For the CDR3, the DNA is TGTGCCTGGAGAGGGGCTTTGAACACTGAAGCTTTCTTT. This translates into CAWRGALNTEAFF.

V is TRBV7-6 and J is TRBJ1-2; possible D gene TRBD1, 6 bases. Germline assignment: CDR1 SGHVS and CDR2 FNYEAQ. The CDR3 contains 15 residues. The germline V and J ends were trimmed by 5 bases and 1 base, with 14 bases remaining between them. CDR3 coding DNA: TGTGCCAGCAGCCCCGGACAGATTTTTAACTATGGCTACACCTTC. It translates to CASSPGQIFNYGYTF.

The V call is TRBV25-1, the J call TRBJ2-3, with D perhaps matching TRBD1 (6 bases). Germline V gives CDR1 MGHDK, CDR2 SYGVNS. The V end lost 8 bases, the J end lost 3 bases, and 12 bases lay between the germline ends. The CDR3 covers 13 residues. CDR3: CASGTSSTDTQYF. The CDR3 DNA reads TGTGCCAGCGGGACAAGTAGTACAGATACGCAGTATTTT.

The chain uses TRBV10-3 and TRBJ2-7; 12 positions agree with TRBD2. Germline V gives CDR1 ENHRY, CDR2 SYGVKD. The CDR3 covers 16 residues. The V and J ends lost 0 bases and 6 bases, in that order; junction bases with no gene match: 6. CDR3 sequence (DNA): TGTGCCATCAGTGAGTCGAGGACTAGCGGGGAGAGCGAGCAGTACTTC. Translation gives CAISESRTSGESEQYF.

This chain uses TRBV10-3 with TRBJ1-1, with D perhaps TRBD1 (6 bases). CDR1 and CDR2 from the germline V gene are ENHRY and SYGVKD. CDR3 length equals 14 residues. The V gene lost 4 bases and the J gene lost 2 bases, with 11 bases spanning the gap. The CDR3 DNA is TGTGCCATCAGTGTCCGGGACACTAACACTGAAGCTTTCTTT. It specifies CAISVRDTNTEAFF.

Comment on this clone: This same CDR3 is encoded by further DNA sequences in the sample. V and J are TRBV24-1 and TRBJ2-3; the D gene is possibly TRBD2 (6 bases). The CDR3 is 13 amino acids. V gave up 6 bases and J gave up 0 bases, with 6 bases separating them. Germline V gives CDR1 KGHDR, CDR2 SFDVKD. CDR3 sequence: CATSRGSTDTQYF. In nucleotides, the CDR3 is TGTGCCACCAGTCGGGGGAGCACAGATACGCAGTATTTT.

This clone was picked up a small number of times. The chain combines TRBV5-4 with TRBJ2-1; 7 nucleotides align to TRBD1. This CDR3 is 13 amino acids long. Trimming took 4 bases from V and 8 from J; bases not matched to a gene: 6. Looked up from germline, CDR1 is SGHNT and CDR2 is YYREEE (reference sequence). DNA of the CDR3: TGTGCCAGCAGCCACCTACAGGGGCATGAGCAGTTCTTC. Translation gives CASSHLQGHEQFF.

The rearrangement uses TRBV12-3 or TRBV12-4 and TRBJ1-5, with a possible D match to TRBD1 (6 bases). Trimming pared 6 bases from V and 5 bases from J, leaving 8 bases between. The CDR3 extends over 12 amino acids. This CDR3 reads CASRPGDQPQHF. DNA for the CDR3: TGTGCCAGCAGGCCAGGGGATCAGCCCCAGCATTTT.

V is TRBV4-1 and J is TRBJ2-1; 10 positions agree with TRBD2. V was clipped by 3 bases and J by 4 bases; unmatched bases: 3. The CDR3 is 15 amino acids. CDR1 and CDR2 (germline): MGHRA, YSYEKL. The CDR3, as DNA: TGCGCCAGCAGCCATAGCGGGGGGCTATACAATGAGCAGTTCTTC. It specifies CASSHSGGLYNEQFF.

In this sample, this clone turned up once. V gene TRBV10-3 combines with J gene TRBJ1-1; TRBD1 agrees at 8 bases. Germline-derived CDR1 and CDR2 are ENHRY and SYGVKD. This CDR3 region has 13 residues. Trimming removed 6 bases from V and 8 bases from J; junction bases left unmatched: 8. The CDR3 DNA is TGTGCCATCAGGGACAGGGATGTACCAGAAGCTTTCTTT. It is translated as CAIRDRDVPEAFF.

The J gene is TRBJ1-2, the V gene TRBV6-5; D might be TRBD1 (6 bases). Trimming pared 2 bases from V and 3 bases from J, leaving 10 bases between. The CDR3 is 14 amino acids. Germline CDR1 MNHEY, CDR2 SVGAGI. CDR3 sequence reads: CASSYNRDDYGYTF. CDR3 DNA: TGTGCCAGCAGTTACAACAGGGACGACTATGGCTACACCTTC.

The rearrangement joins TRBV7-2 to TRBJ1-5; TRBD1 matches at 8 bases. The CDR3 is 17 amino acids. V trimming: 3 bases; J trimming: 5 bases; junction bases outside the gene matches: 12. From germline, CDR1 is SGHTA and CDR2 FQGNSA. Here the CDR3 reads CASSLDRDLFEDQPQHF. The CDR3 DNA follows: TGTGCCAGCAGCTTGGACAGGGATCTTTTTGAGGATCAGCCCCAGCATTTT. Supplemented by reference TRBV7-2 and TRBJ1-5, the full variable domain reads GAGVSQSPSNKVTEKGKDVELRCDPISGHTALYWYRQSLGQGLEFLIYFQGNSAPDKSGLPSDRFSAERTGGSVSTLTIQRTQQEDSAVYLCASSLDRDLFEDQPQHFGDGTRLSIL.

The V and J genes are TRBV4-3 and TRBJ2-5; maybe TRBD2 (6 bases). CDR1 and CDR2 from the germline V gene are LGHNA and YSLEER. This CDR3 contains 15 residues. The V and J ends lost 1 base and 4 bases respectively, with 13 bases between them. The CDR3 is CASSQGGRGPETQYF. CDR3 nucleotide sequence: TGCGCCAGCAGCCAAGGTGGGCGGGGCCCAGAGACCCAGTACTTC.

V gene TRBV6-5 combines with J gene TRBJ2-1; maybe TRBD2 (6 bases). Per germline, CDR1 MNHEY and CDR2 SVGAGI. CDR3 length: 14 amino acids. The V and J ends lost 5 bases and 4 bases respectively, with 12 bases between them. CDR3 nucleotide sequence: TGTGCCAGCAGTCCCGGGAGATTTTACAATGAGCAGTTCTTC. Translated, it gives CASSPGRFYNEQFF.

The chain recombines TRBV7-9 with TRBJ1-1; no clear D. This CDR3 is 13 amino acids long. The germline CDR1 and CDR2 sequences are SEHNR and FQNEAQ (reference sequence). The V and J ends lost 4 bases and 6 bases respectively, with 12 bases between them. Here the CDR3 reads CASSSLRGPEAFF. Here the CDR3 DNA reads TGTGCCAGCAGCTCCCTCCGCGGCCCTGAAGCTTTCTTT. Based on the CDR3 plus reference TRBV7-9 and TRBJ1-1, the full variable domain is DTGVSQNPRHKITKRGQNVTFRCDPISEHNRLYWYRQTLGQGPEFLTYFQNEAQLEKSRLLSDRFSAERPKGSFSTLEIQRTEQGDSAMYLCASSSLRGPEAFFGQGTRLTVV.

The chain employs TRBV11-2 and TRBJ1-1, with D perhaps TRBD1 (5 bases). Trimming pared 0 bases from V and 1 base from J, leaving 9 bases between. Germline loops: CDR1 SGHAT, CDR2 FQNNGV. This CDR3 has 15 residues. The DNA of the CDR3 is TGTGCCAGCAGCTTAGAAGGGAGGGGGAACACTGAAGCTTTCTTT. Encoded protein: CASSLEGRGNTEAFF.

This chain joins TRBV7-6 and TRBJ1-5, with D uncertain. The CDR3 covers 13 residues. V lost 1 base, J lost 5 bases, and 6 bases lay in between. Germline V gene sequence: CDR1 SGHVS, CDR2 FNYEAQ. The CDR3 nucleotides are TGTGCCAGCAGCTTAGACTCGGATCAGCCCCAGCATTTT. This gives the protein CASSLDSDQPQHF.

The CDR3 bases are TGCGCCAGCAGCCCCCGAGGGGGGGCATGGGAGACCCAGTACTTC. Protein sequence: CASSPRGGAWETQYF. The chain recombines TRBV5-1 with TRBJ2-5, with D possibly TRBD2 on 7 matching bases. Germline assignment: CDR1 SGHRS and CDR2 YFSETQ. The CDR3 has 15 residues. The V end was cut by 4 bases, the J end by 5 bases, with 18 bases between.

V and J are TRBV11-2 and TRBJ1-1; no definite D call. There are 13 residues in the CDR3. Trimming cost V 3 bases and J 8 bases, with 13 bases left between them. Germline V gene lookup returns CDR1 SGHAT and CDR2 FQNNGV. CDR3 in amino acids: CASSFRAGWEAFF. The CDR3 nucleotides read TGTGCCAGCAGCTTCCGTGCGGGGTGGGAAGCTTTCTTT. Variable domain in full (rest from reference TRBV11-2 and TRBJ1-1): EAGVAQSPRYKIIEKRQSVAFWCNPISGHATLYWYQQILGQGPKLLIQFQNNGVVDDSQLPKDRFSAERLKGVDSTLKIQPAKLEDSAVYLCASSFRAGWEAFFGQGTRLTVV.

The chain carries TRBV7-8 and TRBJ1-3; D is unclear. Trimming took 6 bases from V and 0 from J, leaving 6 bases between them. This CDR3 contains 13 residues. CDR1 is SGHVS, CDR2 FQNEAQ, per germline. CDR3 amino acids: CASSPVSGNTIYF. The CDR3 DNA reads TGTGCCAGCAGTCCCGTCTCTGGAAACACCATATATTTT.

V is TRBV7-9 and J is TRBJ2-1; a weak D match, TRBD2 (7 bases). The CDR3 is 17 amino acids. Germline CDR1 SEHNR, CDR2 FQNEAQ (reference sequence). Trimming left V 7 bases short and J 1 base short, with 20 bases between. CDR3 nucleotides: TGTGCCAGCATCCGGGGGGATGGGGGCAGATCCTACAATGAGCAGTTCTTC. As protein: CASIRGDGGRSYNEQFF.

The chain links TRBV3-1 (or the pseudogene TRBV3-2) to TRBJ1-2; D not certain. The germline gives CDR1 LGHDT, CDR2 YNNKEL (reference sequence). The CDR3 consists of 12 residues. The germline V and J ends were trimmed by 2 bases and 6 bases, with 7 bases remaining between them. CDR3 sequence (DNA): TGTGCCAGCAGCCAATCCGTTAATGGCTACACCTTC. Amino acids: CASSQSVNGYTF.

The chain joins TRBV14 to TRBJ1-6; the D is unclear. The CDR3 covers 13 residues. The ends were cut back, 4 bases at V and 12 bases at J, with 13 bases in the middle. Germline V lookup: CDR1 SGHDN, CDR2 FVKESK. Here the CDR3 DNA reads TGTGCCAGCAGCCGCACTTATCTTGGACCCCTCCACTTT. This gives the protein CASSRTYLGPLHF.

J is TRBJ1-3 and V is TRBV19, with D possibly matching TRBD1 (5 bases). V shed 3 bases and J shed 0 bases, with 6 bases lying between them. The CDR3 consists of 14 residues. The germline V gene encodes CDR1 LNHDA and CDR2 SQIVND (reference sequence). Here the CDR3 DNA reads TGTGCCAGTAGTATTAGGGGCTCTGGAAACACCATATATTTT. The encoded protein is CASSIRGSGNTIYF. The variable domain in full, completed from reference TRBV19 and TRBJ1-3, reads DGGITQSPKYLFRKEGQNVTLSCEQNLNHDAMYWYRQDPGQGLRLIYYSQIVNDFQKGDIAEGYSVSREKKESFPLTVTSAQKNPTAFYLCASSIRGSGNTIYFGEGSWLTVV.

The rearrangement joins TRBV2 to TRBJ2-1, with 7 bases fitting TRBD1. V dropped 4 bases and J dropped 3; count of bases not matched to a gene: 12. The CDR3 has 17 residues. Germline CDR1 SNHLY, CDR2 FYNNEI. The DNA for the CDR3 is TGTGCCAGCAGTGCCTCCCGGACAGGCTGGGGCTACAATGAGCAGTTCTTC. It codes for CASSASRTGWGYNEQFF. Using reference TRBV2 and TRBJ2-1 for the parts outside the CDR3, the full variable domain is EPEVTQTPSHQVTQMGQEVILRCVPISNHLYFYWYRQILGQKVEFLVSFYNNEISEKSEIFDDQFSVERPDGSNFTLKIRSTKLEDSAMYFCASSASRTGWGYNEQFFGPGTRLTVL.

V gene TRBV5-4 combines with J gene TRBJ2-7; 10 positions match TRBD1. Germline V CDR1 and CDR2: SGHNT, YYREEE (reference sequence). The CDR3 is 13 amino acids. V trimming: 5 bases; J trimming: 7 bases; junction bases outside the gene matches: 6. CDR3 region: CASSRDRGREQYF. CDR3 coding DNA: TGTGCCAGCAGTCGGGACAGGGGAAGAGAGCAGTACTTC.

This chain links TRBV3-1 (or the pseudogene TRBV3-2) with TRBJ1-1; D might be TRBD1 (6 bases). Germline CDR1 is LGHDT and CDR2 is YNNKEL (reference sequence). The CDR3 has 15 amino acids. With 4 bases removed from V and 10 bases from J, the gap between germline ends came to 22 bases. CDR3 DNA sequence: TGTGCCAGCAGCCCTGAAGTAGGGGGGGCGCGGGGAGCTTTCTTT. Residues: CASSPEVGGARGAFF.